The 30 T cell receptor beta chains below all came from one sample that was sequenced in a study of blood T cell repertoires in COVID-19. Using immunoSEQ multiplex PCR, the repertoire was profiled, and TCRdb retains in-frame clones only, with some absent. The table records some 350,000 clones, more than 70% of them present only once. Material for sequencing was PBMCs or T cells enriched from blood (not recorded which). The receptors were gathered from a woman in her 30s who had recovered from COVID-19.

This clone was picked up one time. This sequence joins TRBV5-5 and TRBJ2-1; 12 bases agree with TRBD2. This CDR3 has 15 residues. Germline loops: CDR1 SGHKS, CDR2 YYEKEE (reference sequence). After removal of 2 bases from V and 8 bases from J, the junction contained 5 bases not matched to a gene. CDR3 DNA sequence: TGTGCCAGCAGCTTAGGACTAGCGGGGAACTATGAGCAGTTCTTC. This codes for CASSLGLAGNYEQFF. Looking up the rest from reference TRBV5-5 and TRBJ2-1 gives the full variable domain: DAGVTQSPTHLIKTRGQQVTLRCSPISGHKSVSWYQQVLGQGPQFIFQYYEKEERGRGNFPDRFSARQFPNYSSELNVNALLLGDSALYLCASSLGLAGNYEQFFGPGTRLTVL.

The chain has TRBV25-1 and TRBJ1-2; possibly TRBD1 for D (5 bases). CDR3 length: 15 residues. CDR1 and CDR2 from the germline V gene are MGHDK and SYGVNS. V was trimmed by 5 bases and J by 2 bases, leaving 15 bases between them. CDR3 sequence reads: CASSLRRGRNYGYTF. The CDR3 DNA sequence: TGTGCCAGCAGTCTAAGAAGGGGAAGAAACTATGGCTACACCTTC.

This rearrangement joins TRBV4-2 to TRBJ2-1, with D perhaps TRBD2 (5 bases). With 0 bases removed from V and 12 bases from J, the gap between germline ends came to 12 bases. The germline CDR1 and CDR2 sequences are LGHNA and YNFKEQ. This CDR3 spans 13 amino acids. CDR3 sequence: CASSQETQAVQFF. The CDR3 DNA reads TGTGCCAGCAGCCAAGAAACTCAAGCGGTGCAGTTCTTC.

The gene calls are TRBV11-2 and TRBJ1-2, with TRBD1 as a possible D gene (5 bases). V was cut by 0 bases and J by 5 bases, with 10 bases left in between. CDR1 and CDR2 from the germline V gene are SGHAT and FQNNGV. This CDR3 is built from 14 residues. The CDR3 here is CASSLDAGTYGYTF. The CDR3 bases are TGTGCCAGCAGCTTAGATGCAGGGACTTATGGCTACACCTTC.

The J gene is TRBJ1-6, the V gene TRBV28; D is uncertain. The V end was cut by 3 bases, the J end by 14 bases, with 11 bases between. CDR3 length: 12 residues. CDR1 MDHEN and CDR2 SYDVKM come from the germline V gene. CDR3 sequence: CASSLVSRSLHF. The CDR3 DNA sequence: TGTGCCAGCAGTTTGGTGTCTAGGTCCCTCCACTTT.

This clone showed up just once. The rearrangement links TRBV7-3 to TRBJ2-1; possibly TRBD2 for D (5 bases). Germline CDR1 is SGHTA and CDR2 is FQGTGA. The CDR3 is made up of 16 amino acids. Trimming removed 5 bases from V and 8 bases from J, with 22 bases in between. CDR3 region: CASSRSSGPGFDEQFF. The CDR3 DNA sequence: TGTGCCAGCAGCCGAAGCAGCGGCCCGGGGTTCGATGAGCAGTTCTTC.

The chain has TRBV28 and TRBJ1-5; D is uncertain. The germline V gene encodes CDR1 MDHEN and CDR2 SYDVKM. V lost 4 bases, J lost 1 base, and 11 bases lay in between. This CDR3 region has 15 residues. CDR3 protein: CASSYRVSSNQPQHF. DNA for the CDR3: TGTGCCAGCAGTTACCGGGTCAGCAGCAATCAGCCCCAGCATTTT.

This clone was seen once. V gene TRBV19 combines with J gene TRBJ1-1; D gene ambiguous. Germline lookup yields CDR1 LNHDA and CDR2 SQIVND (reference sequence). The CDR3 contains 13 residues. V was shortened by 7 bases and J by 5 bases, with 14 bases between the two germline ends. The chain's CDR3 is CASKRNFATEAFF. DNA for the CDR3: TGTGCCAGTAAGAGGAACTTCGCGACTGAAGCTTTCTTT.

The V gene is TRBV3-1 (or the pseudogene TRBV3-2), the J gene TRBJ2-1; 10 positions agree with TRBD1. This CDR3 region has 15 residues. V was clipped by 4 bases and J by 4 bases; unmatched bases: 4. Germline-derived CDR1 and CDR2 are LGHDT and YNNKEL (reference sequence). The CDR3 sequence: CASSPRDRGYNEQFF. The CDR3 bases are TGTGCCAGCAGCCCCCGGGACAGGGGATACAATGAGCAGTTCTTC.

The chain is built from TRBV5-1 and TRBJ1-2, with 9 bases matching TRBD1. V shed 4 bases, J shed 4 bases, and the junction held 8 bases outside the gene matches. This CDR3 is 15 amino acids long. Germline V gene sequence: CDR1 SGHRS, CDR2 YFSETQ. CDR3 sequence (DNA): TGCGCCAGCAGCGTCGGACAGGGGCCAACCTATGGCTACACCTTC. Residues: CASSVGQGPTYGYTF.

J is TRBJ1-2 and V is TRBV5-1; D gene ambiguous. The V end was cut by 4 bases, the J end by 0 bases, with 7 bases between. The CDR3 has 13 amino acids. Germline V gene sequence: CDR1 SGHRS, CDR2 YFSETQ. This CDR3 is CASSPGSNYGYTF. CDR3 DNA sequence: TGCGCCAGCAGCCCCGGTTCTAACTATGGCTACACCTTC.

The CDR3 here is CASSPPDSSTEANYGYTF. The DNA of the CDR3 is TGTGCCAGCAGCCCCCCCGACTCCAGCACCGAAGCTAACTATGGCTACACCTTC. This chain connects TRBV3-1 (or the pseudogene TRBV3-2) to TRBJ1-2; D not certain. V was trimmed by 4 bases and J by 0 bases, leaving 21 bases between them. The CDR3 has 18 amino acids. In germline, CDR1 is LGHDT, CDR2 YNNKEL (reference sequence).

The J gene is TRBJ2-5, the V gene TRBV5-1; D gene unclear. The CDR3 consists of 14 residues. From germline, CDR1 is SGHRS and CDR2 YFSETQ. Trimming stripped 0 bases from V and 1 base from J, with 7 bases between. CDR3 residues: CASSLGLLQETQYF. The CDR3 DNA reads TGCGCCAGCAGCTTGGGTCTCCTCCAAGAGACCCAGTACTTC. The whole variable domain, filled in from reference TRBV5-1 and TRBJ2-5, reads KAGVTQTPRYLIKTRGQQVTLSCSPISGHRSVSWYQQTPGQGLQFLFEYFSETQRNKGNFPGRFSGRQFSNSRSEMNVSTLELGDSALYLCASSLGLLQETQYFGPGTRLLVL.

There are a few counts of this clone. The chain carries TRBV10-1 and TRBJ1-2; 9 bases map to TRBD1. The germline V gene has CDR1 WNHNN and CDR2 SYGVQD (reference sequence). The V segment lost 2 bases and the J segment 7 bases; nucleotides outside the gene matches: 17. The CDR3 sequence is 18 residues long. Here the CDR3 reads CASSEPPLPWDRVSGYTF. The CDR3 DNA sequence: TGCGCCAGCAGTGAGCCACCCTTACCCTGGGACAGGGTATCTGGCTACACCTTC.

The J gene is TRBJ1-6, the V gene TRBV11-2; no clear D. The germline V gene encodes CDR1 SGHAT and CDR2 FQNNGV. The CDR3 extends over 16 amino acids. V lost 1 base, J lost 0 bases, and 7 bases lay in between. In DNA form, the CDR3 reads TGTGCCAGCAGCTTAGGCTTTAGCTCCTATAATTCACCCCTCCACTTT. Protein sequence: CASSLGFSSYNSPLHF. Drawing the rest from reference TRBV11-2 and TRBJ1-6, the complete variable domain is EAGVAQSPRYKIIEKRQSVAFWCNPISGHATLYWYQQILGQGPKLLIQFQNNGVVDDSQLPKDRFSAERLKGVDSTLKIQPAKLEDSAVYLCASSLGFSSYNSPLHFGNGTRLTVT.

The chain is built from TRBV7-6 and TRBJ2-1; 7 bases are shared with TRBD2. Trimming removed 8 bases from V and 16 bases from J; junction bases left unmatched: 14. In germline, CDR1 is SGHVS, CDR2 FNYEAQ. CDR3 length: 12 residues. This chain's CDR3 is CASGKLGEGYFF. In DNA, the CDR3 is TGTGCCAGCGGAAAACTAGGGGAGGGGTATTTCTTC.

In its sample, this clone was seen a few times. The chain is built from TRBV6-5 and TRBJ2-7; possible D gene TRBD2, 6 bases. Germline CDR1 reads MNHEY; CDR2 reads SVGAGI. Trimming removed 2 bases from V and 6 bases from J, with 11 bases in between. The CDR3 runs to 13 residues. The CDR3 DNA reads as TGTGCCAGCAGTTACAACGGGGGTGTCGAGCAGTACTTC. Its protein product is CASSYNGGVEQYF.

The chain is built from TRBV5-6 and TRBJ2-7; 8 bases map to TRBD1. CDR3 size: 15 residues. V dropped 0 bases and J dropped 0; count of bases not matched to a gene: 2. Germline V gene sequence: CDR1 SGHDT, CDR2 YYEEEE. In DNA, the CDR3 is TGTGCCAGCAGCTTGGGGGACAGGATCTCCTACGAGCAGTACTTC. Translation gives CASSLGDRISYEQYF.

V and J are TRBV10-3 and TRBJ2-3; 8 bases align to TRBD2. CDR3 length: 15 amino acids. Trimming at V came to 6 bases and at J to 0 bases, leaving 5 bases not matched to a gene. Germline loops: CDR1 ENHRY, CDR2 SYGVKD. The CDR3 DNA follows: TGTGCCATCAGGAAGAGCGGGGGTAGCACAGATACGCAGTATTTT. Residues: CAIRKSGGSTDTQYF.

The gene calls are TRBV6-5 and TRBJ2-3, with TRBD1 as a possible D gene (7 bases). Germline CDR1 reads MNHEY; CDR2 reads SVGAGI. The CDR3 spans 13 residues. CDR3 nucleotide sequence: TGTGCTGTGAGGAGGGGGCGCACAGATACGCAGTATTTT. Protein sequence: CAVRRGRTDTQYF.

This chain links TRBV19 with TRBJ1-2; D remains unclear. Trimming left V 3 bases short and J 5 bases short, with 7 bases between. The CDR3 has 12 residues. Germline CDR1 reads LNHDA; CDR2 reads SQIVND (reference sequence). CDR3 region: CASSIVDYGYTF. DNA of the CDR3: TGTGCCAGTAGTATTGTAGATTATGGCTACACCTTC.

J is TRBJ2-7 and V is TRBV11-3; maybe TRBD1 (5 bases). CDR3 size: 14 residues. V was shortened by 5 bases and J by 0 bases, with 11 bases between the two germline ends. Germline CDR1 SGHNT, CDR2 YENEEA. CDR3 nucleotides: TGTGCCAGCAGCCCCGGACATTCCTCCTACGAGCAGTACTTC. It specifies CASSPGHSSYEQYF.

The CDR3 protein is CASSRGGTHTDTQYF. The CDR3 region has the DNA TGTGCCAGCAGCCGAGGGGGCACCCACACAGATACGCAGTATTTT. The chain employs TRBV7-3 and TRBJ2-3; 7 nucleotides align to TRBD1. The CDR3 is 15 amino acids. Unmatched junction bases numbered 7, after V lost 5 bases and J lost 2 bases. Germline V lookup: CDR1 SGHTA, CDR2 FQGTGA.

The CDR3 loop reads CASSRGQATDTQYF. CDR3 nucleotides: TGTGCCAGCTCACGCGGACAGGCCACAGATACGCAGTATTTT. This chain joins TRBV18 and TRBJ2-3; 7 nucleotides agree with TRBD1. Germline V lookup: CDR1 KGHSH, CDR2 LQKENI. CDR3 size: 14 residues. V shed 4 bases, J shed 2 bases, and the junction held 3 bases outside the gene matches.

This clone was found a few times. This chain joins TRBV14 and TRBJ1-1; 8 bases match TRBD1. There are 13 residues in the CDR3. From germline, CDR1 is SGHDN and CDR2 FVKESK. V was pared by 4 bases and J by 4 bases, with 2 bases of the junction left unmatched. The DNA of the CDR3 is TGTGCCAGCAGCCCAACAGGGGGCACTGAAGCTTTCTTT. Its translation is CASSPTGGTEAFF.

This chain links TRBV6-5 with TRBJ2-1; a possible D gene is TRBD2 (6 bases). Germline V CDR1 and CDR2: MNHEY, SVGAGI. This CDR3 is built from 14 residues. Trimming took 5 bases from V and 0 from J, leaving 8 bases between them. In DNA, the CDR3 is TGTGCCAGCAGTCGGGGGAGCTCCTACAATGAGCAGTTCTTC. Amino acid sequence: CASSRGSSYNEQFF.

The gene calls are TRBV9 and TRBJ2-7; the match to TRBD1 covers 8 bases. Looked up from germline, CDR1 is SGDLS and CDR2 is YYNGEE. The V and J ends lost 4 bases and 7 bases, in that order; junction bases with no gene match: 13. The CDR3 runs 15 residues. In DNA, the CDR3 is TGTGCCAGCAGCTACAGGGGACAGGCCCATACGGAGCAGTACTTC. Amino acid sequence: CASSYRGQAHTEQYF.

This clone has a single count. The gene calls are TRBV21-1 and TRBJ1-2. TRBV21-1 is labeled a pseudogene. This CDR3 contains 15 residues. CDR3 bases: TGTGCCAGCAGCAAAGACAGCGGCATCCTCTATGGCTACACCTTC. Protein: CASSKDSGILYGYTF.

The chain couples TRBV5-6 to TRBJ1-4, with TRBD1 identical over 8 bases. Germline V lookup: CDR1 SGHDT, CDR2 YYEEEE. This CDR3 is built from 14 residues. V lost 3 bases to trimming and J lost 8 bases; unmatched junction nucleotides: 6. The CDR3 DNA is TGTGCCAGCAGCTACAGGGGGGTCGAGGAAAAACTGTTTTTT. Its protein is CASSYRGVEEKLFF. Full variable domain (rest looked up from reference TRBV5-6 and TRBJ1-4): DAGVTQSPTHLIKTRGQQVTLRCSPKSGHDTVSWYQQALGQGPQFIFQYYEEEERQRGNFPDRFSGHQFPNYSSELNVNALLLGDSALYLCASSYRGVEEKLFFGSGTQLSVL.

The chain combines TRBV3-1 (or the pseudogene TRBV3-2) with TRBJ2-2; TRBD2 might be the D (5 bases). V lost 1 base and J lost 5, with 11 bases in between. The germline V gene has CDR1 LGHDT and CDR2 YNNKEL (reference sequence). The CDR3 totals 15 residues. The CDR3 nucleotides are TGTGCCAGCAGCCAAGGCAGCGGTTTTACCGGGGAGCTGTTTTTT. Translation gives CASSQGSGFTGELFF.